The T cell receptor beta chain described here comes from a study of cytomegalovirus exposure and HLA in healthy donors (dated by TCRdb to the late 2010s). Study-wide context: According to an earlier analysis of a few hundred of the donors, 150 million to 200 million T cells yielded some 120 million unique TCR beta sequences and 250 to 350 Gb of sequence data. An early release covering roughly 600 HLA-typed donors comprised 300 to 350 gigabases of sequencing data and around 86 million unique TCR sequences. The genetic ancestry cluster associated with self-reported Caucasian donors included around 76% of the 398 genotyped donors. The study aimed to test whether signatures of past pathogen exposure could be identified by cataloging public T cell receptors. The T cell repertoires of around 670 subjects were profiled by immunosequencing and related to cytomegalovirus serostatus. Besides the first cohort of around 670 subjects, a separate validation cohort made up of roughly 120 different subjects was used. To predict cytomegalovirus infection status, the study brought together high-throughput TCR immunosequencing, statistical association of individual TCRs with disease status, and machine learning. To study patterns of TCR occurrence, a later analysis re-analyzed previously published TCR beta repertoires from 600 to 750 donors and added high-resolution HLA genotyping. In the later analysis, no new phenotypic data were used to find candidate immune exposures; instead, reliance was placed on TCR beta sequences and their occurrence across donors. An earlier analysis of 587 of the donors used high-throughput TCR beta sequencing to judge whether each TCR beta V gene segment behaved as functional or pseudogenic. Donor age, sex, ethnicity and CMV serostatus were compiled alongside the repertoire data. Genome-wide SNP genotypes for about 60% of the 666 donors were used in a later genetic analysis, which treated that subset as a discovery cohort. Every repertoire in the discovery cohort had been generated on one and the same sequencing platform. Both class I and class II loci were covered by HLA typing, at four-digit resolution. The number of typed donors differed by locus: roughly 629-640 for A, B, C, DRB1 and DQB1; 500 to 550 for DQA1; some 590 for DPA1; and roughly 470 for DPB1. Four or five DR-DQ haplotypes were handled as single units for association and clustering, since linkage in the cohort was strong. Among about 370 genotyped donors of the cohort, an average of roughly 230,000 unique TCR beta nucleotide sequences was sequenced per donor, of which 15% to 20% were non-productive. Study-wide conclusions, independent of this receptor: HLA typing was unavailable for some donors at each locus, so association tests used only the typed subset. In an earlier analysis of around 600 of the donors, most TCR beta V segments were observed in productive rearrangements about 90% or about 30% of the time, broadly matching IMGT annotations. In a later genetic analysis, fewer N-insertions in productive TCRs were reported among donors in an Asian-associated ancestry cluster than the approximately 630-donor mean. Sequencing depth was assumed to be roughly uniform across donors in the presence/absence analyses, though that assumption may not hold. Cytomegalovirus status was reported to be diagnosed by the classifier with high specificity and sensitivity in both the original and validation cohorts. When HLA alleles, especially DR and DQ, strongly co-occurred, attributing TCR associations to individual alleles was difficult. In vitro tests confirmed that a few of the cytomegalovirus-associated TCR beta chains recognize cytomegalovirus antigens. Only TCR beta chains were sequenced in this cohort, and the absence of alpha or paired-chain data limited detectable features. In a later analysis, HLA-associated TCR beta chains showed more clonal expansion and lower generation probabilities than non-associated chains that were equally common. A later genetic analysis associated a missense DCLRE1C variant with V-gene and J-gene trimming of TCR beta chains, and an independent cohort replicated the association. Some IMGT-functional V segments, including TRBV6-2 and TRBV6-3, could not be distinguished by the 87-base-pair reads and were therefore excluded. The earlier analysis of 587 of the donors excluded approximately 17 rarely observed V segments, including chromosome 9 orphons, because counts were too low. The sequencing pipeline was judged likely to have produced a cluster of highly shared sequence variants as a technical artifact. Correlated functional status among segregating V segments might reflect linkage disequilibrium, but an unknown experimental factor could not be ruled out. A total of roughly 160 TCR beta chains were listed by the study as associated with cytomegalovirus. Specific HLA alleles were associated with over 15,000 TCR beta sequences at a false discovery rate of 0.05 in a later analysis. A later analysis reported that several top co-occurrence clusters appeared linked to parvovirus B19, influenza, CMV and Epstein-Barr virus. In a later analysis, the rate of TCR association differed among HLA loci, with DRB1 alleles having the most associated TCRs and HLA-C alleles having the fewest. For the cohort, immune exposure information was limited to CMV serostatus. While some public TCRs were present in many individuals, most TCR sequences turned up only very rarely across donors. A further reported finding was that TCR beta sequences accurately predicted the HLA-A and HLA-B alleles for most subjects in the first cohort. The authors suggested that the approach could potentially be extended to other disease states and immunological phenotypes. According to a later analysis, most CMV-associated TCR beta chains appeared to be HLA-restricted, and the HLA associations seemed to be driven largely by CMV exposure.

Details on this clone: Its antigen is still unknown. Base qualities were left out, and no much larger clone turns up one base away.

In total, roughly 710 healthy bone marrow donors made up the cohort. All cohort members were sampled while nominally healthy, although unrecorded immune exposures were likely present. The donor tested CMV seronegative, placing the donor among the approximately 400 seronegative members of the cohort. Every donor gave a peripheral blood sample, and the peripheral blood mononuclear cells from that sample were used for TCR beta sequencing. The Qiagen DNeasy Blood Extraction Kit was used to extract genomic DNA from the blood cell samples. Library construction relied on the immunoSEQ multiplex PCR assay. A mixture of 60 forward primers for TCR Vbeta segments and 13 reverse primers for TCR Jbeta segments was used in the multiplex PCR. The CDR3 region of rearranged TCR beta genes was amplified from genomic DNA by a multiplex PCR assay. The amplified TCR beta libraries were sequenced on the Illumina HiSeq System as 87-base-pair reads. The published analysis was carried out like this. A later analysis tallied tens of millions of unique TCR beta chains across the 550 to 850 repertoires, and around 10 million of those chains were shared by two or more donors. Raw reads were error-corrected and collapsed into unique sequences by a nearest-neighbor algorithm in which closely related sequences were merged to remove PCR and sequencing errors. To assign V, D and J gene segments, CDR3 sequences were aligned to IMGT reference sequences. For a sequence to be retained, a match of at least six nucleotides to both a V gene segment and a J gene segment was required. A rearrangement counted as productive if the CDR3 had no stop codons and remained in frame with V and J, and every other rearrangement counted as non-productive. Following IMGT convention, CDR3 was defined as the stretch from the second conserved V-encoded cysteine up to the conserved J-encoded phenylalanine. The earlier analysis of about 610 of the donors excluded any sequence lacking an unambiguous match to a single V gene segment. An earlier analysis of fewer than 650 of the donors classified V segments as functional when productive rearrangements were above 56.7% and as segregating when the standard deviation between donors was above 5%. A statistical classification framework was developed to diagnose cytomegalovirus status using the catalog of TCR beta chain sequences. In a later analysis, TCR nucleotide sequences were compared against IMGT/GENE-DB human TR gene sequences so that V and J genes could be assigned. A later analysis assigned CDR3 sequences and most-parsimonious VDJ recombination scenarios with the TCRdist pipeline. A later analysis defined each TCR beta chain by its CDR3 amino acid sequence plus V-gene family, and excluded reads lacking a unique V-gene family. A later analysis removed 500 to 600 highly shared, low-generation-probability nucleotide sequences to deal with suspected cross-contamination and a sequencing artifact. For each public chain, a later analysis derived a clonal expansion index from normalized ranks of inferred template counts within each repertoire. Generation probabilities in a later analysis came from a VDJ recombination model fitted to out-of-frame rearrangements, and those results were checked against IGoR. A later analysis scored TCR-TCR, TCR-HLA and TCR-CMV co-occurrence with hypergeometric tests, applying a repertoire-size bias correction to TCR pairs. A later analysis estimated false discovery rates by permuting HLA or CMV assignments 20 times. In a later analysis, co-occurring TCRs were grouped with DBSCAN, and TCRdist sequence similarity was added when clustering was performed within HLA-allele-positive subsets. Co-occurrence clustering excluded repertoires with fewer than 30,000 or more than 120,000 public chains, plus five with anomalous nucleotide sharing. TCRdb provides this immuneACCESS table in a form limited to in-frame rearrangements. Some clones are lacking; in checked studies, under half of them reflect an unresolved V gene, and why the rest are absent is not known. The V and J calls and clone size come from that table; D and trimming were worked out from the DNA. This sample comprises about 170,000 clones, 80% to 90% of them detected only once. Approximately 0.78% of the sample is held by the ten biggest clonotypes.

Via the germline V gene (reference sequence), CDR1 is MNHNY and CDR2 SVGAGI. From its cysteine to its phenylalanine, the CDR3 spans 14 amino acids. The DNA shown is the 42-base CDR3, in frame from base 1. The V end loses 8 bases and the J end loses 8 bases, and a stretch of 18 bases separates them. The chain joins TRBV6-6 to TRBJ1-4, with the D gene not clear enough to name. The specimen sequenced was PBMCs. The clonotype was recovered from a woman between 18 and 29 years old in good health and CMV-seronegative. The DNA sequence is as follows: TGTGCCAGCTCGACGATGGCCACGGGGGAAAAACTGTTTTTT. It specifies CASSTMATGEKLFF.